Listed below are T cell receptor beta chains from one sample, sequenced in a study of shared clonotypes between healthy human individuals. Some clones are missing from TCRdb's copy, which holds only in-frame ones; the method was immunoSEQ multiplex PCR. The table shows a few hundred thousand clones, with around 78% occurring only once. Sample: PBMCs. The receptor set was obtained from a woman in her thirties or forties in good health. Some clones in this sample may be carry-over from other donors' samples. CDR3s leave out the opening cysteine and the closing phenylalanine or tryptophan. The size entry is marked missing in some rows and otherwise reads once, few, many or a size class.

V	size	J	CDR3
TRBV25-1	NA	TRBJ2-3	ASSEYGGRGTDTQY
TRBV27	many	TRBJ2-6	ASSLTGRGANVLT
TRBV18	few	TRBJ1-4	ASSGDRYEKLF
TRBV19	few	TRBJ1-3	ASRSSGNTIY
TRBV6-5	NA	TRBJ2-1	ASSYSSQRPEQF
TRBV5-1	few	TRBJ2-1	ASSLVDEQF
TRBV25-1	NA	TRBJ2-1	ASSGVPTIDEQF
TRBV7-3	NA	TRBJ2-1	ASSSTTGFSSYNEQF
TRBV27	few	TRBJ1-2	ASSIGTGKDYGYT
TRBV4-3	few	TRBJ1-1	ASSQHRGQGIPEAF
TRBV11-2	once	TRBJ2-4	ANSLPWDRGPIQC